This T cell receptor beta chain emerged from a study of T-cell reconstitution after alpha-beta-depleted transplantation in children. Study-level results: As was reported, about two months after transplant, alpha-beta T cells came from several hundred expanded graft clones. The main origin of T-cell counts and diversity one year after transplant was newly produced T cells. Diversity of TCRbeta at day 60 was high in some patients, arising from surviving recipient T cells and thymic progenitors.

Molecular barcoding with unique molecular identifiers was used for the TCRbeta library. TCRdb recomputed calls from the PCR reads with MiXCR, one row per CDR3 protein. This repertoire shows approximately 980,000 distinct CDR3 sequences, about 31% found once; its top ten account for roughly 27%. Germline CDR1 SGHAT, CDR2 FQNNGV. V lost 5 bases, J lost 4 bases, and 15 bases lay in between. The CDR3 consists of 15 residues. This clonotype was seen repeatedly, ten times or more. Its antigen is undetermined. The TCR comes from a boy younger than two who had a stem cell transplant for SCID, so the T cells may come from the graft donor. This sample comprised PBMCs, mostly from graft donor cells, obtained 360 days after TCRalphabeta/CD19-depleted stem cell transplant. The chain combines TRBV11-2 with TRBJ2-1; D may match TRBD1 or TRBD2 (7 bases each). The CDR3 region has the DNA TGTGCCAGCAGCCCAAGGGAGGGACAGTACAATGAGCAGTTCTTC. Translated, it gives CASSPREGQYNEQFF.